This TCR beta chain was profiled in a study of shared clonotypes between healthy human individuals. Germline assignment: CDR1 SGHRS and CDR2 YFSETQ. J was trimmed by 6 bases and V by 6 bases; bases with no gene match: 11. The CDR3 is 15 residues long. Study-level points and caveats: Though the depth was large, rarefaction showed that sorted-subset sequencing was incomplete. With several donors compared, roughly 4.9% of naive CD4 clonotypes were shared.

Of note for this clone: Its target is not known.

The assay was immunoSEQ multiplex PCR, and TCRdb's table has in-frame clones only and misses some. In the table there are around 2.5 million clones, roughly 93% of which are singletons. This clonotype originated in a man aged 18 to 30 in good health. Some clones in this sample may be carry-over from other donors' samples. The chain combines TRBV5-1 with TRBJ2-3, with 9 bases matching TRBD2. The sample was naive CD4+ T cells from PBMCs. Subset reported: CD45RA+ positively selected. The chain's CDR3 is CASTPSGGRADTQYF. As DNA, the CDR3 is TGCGCCAGCACCCCGTCCGGCGGGAGGGCTGATACGCAGTATTTT.